This TCR beta chain was documented in a study of blood T cell repertoires in COVID-19. The CDR3 is made up of 13 amino acids. V lost 5 bases, J lost 6 bases, and 4 bases stayed unmatched. Sequencing was performed with immunoSEQ multiplex PCR; in TCRdb, only in-frame clones are kept and a portion is missing. Of fewer than 300,000 clones listed, about nine tenths are singletons. This TCR was sampled from a woman aged 30 to 39 with COVID-19, enrolled during active disease. The chain combines TRBV12-3 or TRBV12-4 with TRBJ1-2, with TRBD1 matching over 9 bases. The sequenced sample was peripheral blood. Here the CDR3 reads CASSPGTGNGYTF. The CDR3 region has the DNA TGTGCCAGCAGTCCCGGGACAGGGAATGGCTACACCTTC.